This record concerns one T cell receptor (beta chain) sequence. Its target is not known. Assay execution took place at the deep level. Original data processing: Sequence data from immunoSEQ were junction-only and lacked quality scores; consequently, filtering differed. Profiled with immunoSEQ multiplex PCR; TCRdb holds only in-frame clones, not every one. V and J calls and clone size are given by that table; D and trimming were obtained from the DNA. The table has approximately 940,000 clones, roughly 72% seen once. Researchers partitioned CD4+ cells into CD45RA+ naive and CD45RA-negative memory subsets. Trimming took off 1 base at V and 2 bases at J, with 9 bases between the two ends. CDR1 SGHAT and CDR2 FQNNGV come from the germline V gene. The CDR3 totals 16 residues. This sample was taken from a study of shared clonotypes between healthy human individuals. Study-level points and caveats: Roughly 5% was the fraction of naive CD4 clonotypes found shared across several donors.

The rearrangement uses TRBV11-2 and TRBJ2-6, with TRBD1 as a possible D gene (5 bases). Sequencing was carried out using memory CD4+ T cells sorted from blood. The subset is: CD45RA-negative fraction. The sequence was collected from a man between 18 and 29 years old in good health. The CDR3 reads CASSLGSGPGANVLTF. The CDR3 DNA follows: TGTGCCAGCAGCTTAGGCTCAGGGCCTGGGGCCAACGTCCTGACTTTC.